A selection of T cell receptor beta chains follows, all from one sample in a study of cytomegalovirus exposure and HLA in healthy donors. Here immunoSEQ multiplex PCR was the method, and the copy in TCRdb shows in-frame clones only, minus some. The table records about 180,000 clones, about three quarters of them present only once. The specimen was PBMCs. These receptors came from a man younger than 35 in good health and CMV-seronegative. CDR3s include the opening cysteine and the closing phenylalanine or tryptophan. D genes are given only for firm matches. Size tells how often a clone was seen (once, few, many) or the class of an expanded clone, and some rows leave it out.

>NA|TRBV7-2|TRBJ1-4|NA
CASSLVAGVQLFF
TGTGCCAGCAGCTTAGTGGCGGGGGTCCAACTGTTTTTT
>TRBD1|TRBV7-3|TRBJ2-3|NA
CASSYSGTGTTDTQYF
TGTGCCAGCAGCTACTCCGGGACAGGGACCACAGATACGCAGTATTTT
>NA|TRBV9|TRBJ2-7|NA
CASSVGGGRGDEQYF
TGTGCCAGCAGCGTAGGCGGTGGCCGCGGGGACGAGCAGTACTTC
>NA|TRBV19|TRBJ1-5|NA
CASSRGQKLNQPQHF
TGTGCCAGTAGTAGGGGCCAGAAACTTAATCAGCCCCAGCATTTT
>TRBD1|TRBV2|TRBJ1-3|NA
CASSPGQGAGGNTIYF
TGTGCCAGCAGTCCTGGACAGGGGGCAGGGGGAAACACCATATATTTT
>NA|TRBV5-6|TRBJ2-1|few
CASSLGYWNEQFF
TGTGCCAGCAGCTTGGGATACTGGAATGAGCAGTTCTTC
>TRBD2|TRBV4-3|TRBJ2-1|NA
CASSPDLAGGHGGEQFF
TGCGCCAGCAGCCCAGATTTAGCGGGAGGGCATGGTGGTGAGCAGTTCTTC
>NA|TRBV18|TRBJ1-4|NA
CASSSVSTNEKLFF
TGTGCCAGCTCTTCGGTGAGCACTAATGAAAAACTGTTTTTT
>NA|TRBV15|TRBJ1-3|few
CATNEGVGNTIYF
TGTGCCACCAACGAAGGGGTGGGAAACACCATATATTTT
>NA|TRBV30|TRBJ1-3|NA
CAWSVTGPRNTIYF
TGTGCCTGGAGTGTTACAGGGCCCCGAAACACCATATATTTT
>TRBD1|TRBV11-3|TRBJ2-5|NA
CASSRDSQETQYF
TGTGCCAGCAGCCGGGACAGTCAAGAGACCCAGTACTTC
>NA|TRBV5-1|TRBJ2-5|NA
CASSLARPQETQYF
TGCGCCAGCAGCTTAGCGAGACCCCAAGAGACCCAGTACTTC
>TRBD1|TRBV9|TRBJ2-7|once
CASSVGDSDYEQYF
TGTGCCAGCAGCGTAGGGGACAGTGACTACGAGCAGTACTTC
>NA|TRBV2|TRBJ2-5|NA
CASSVLLVQETQYF
TGTGCCAGCAGTGTCCTACTAGTTCAAGAGACCCAGTACTTC
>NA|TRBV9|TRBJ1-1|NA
CASSPASWAVKPGWDTEAFF
TGTGCCAGCAGCCCCGCATCCTGGGCAGTGAAACCGGGGTGGGACACTGAAGCTTTCTTT
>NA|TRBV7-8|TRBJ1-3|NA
CASSLRVGGSGNTIYF
TGTGCCAGCAGCTTAAGGGTAGGGGGTTCTGGAAACACCATATATTTT
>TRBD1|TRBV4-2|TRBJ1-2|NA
CASSQEGGQSYGYTF
TGTGCCAGCAGCCAAGAGGGGGGACAGTCCTATGGCTACACCTTC
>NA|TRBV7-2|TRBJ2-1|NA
CASSQRGGEQFF
TGTGCCAGCAGCCAACGAGGAGGAGAGCAGTTCTTC
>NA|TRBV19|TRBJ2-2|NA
CASSRLQGTSNTGELFF
TGTGCCAGTAGTAGGTTACAGGGTACCTCGAACACCGGGGAGCTGTTTTTT
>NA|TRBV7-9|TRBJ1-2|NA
CASSSAVQGLGGYTF
TGTGCCAGCAGCTCTGCCGTTCAGGGTCTGGGCGGCTACACCTTC